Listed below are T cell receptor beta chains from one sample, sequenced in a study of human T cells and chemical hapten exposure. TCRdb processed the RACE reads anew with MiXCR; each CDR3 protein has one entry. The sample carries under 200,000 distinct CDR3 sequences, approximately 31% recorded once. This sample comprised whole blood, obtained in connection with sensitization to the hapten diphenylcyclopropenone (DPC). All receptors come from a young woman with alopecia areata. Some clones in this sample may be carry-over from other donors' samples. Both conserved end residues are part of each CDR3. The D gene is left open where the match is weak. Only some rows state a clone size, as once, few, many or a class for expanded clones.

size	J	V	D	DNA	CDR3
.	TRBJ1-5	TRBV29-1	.	TGCAGCGTTGTAGGCGAGGGGCCCCAGCATTTT	CSVVGEGPQHF
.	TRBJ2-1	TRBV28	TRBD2	TGTGCCAGCAGTTTCAGCGGGAGGGACAATGAGCAGTTCTTC	CASSFSGRDNEQFF
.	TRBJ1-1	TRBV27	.	TGTGCCAGCAGTTTATCTGTCCTAGGGACTGAAGCTTTCTTT	CASSLSVLGTEAFF
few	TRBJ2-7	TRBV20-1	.	TGCAGTGCTAGGTTCAGTTCGTCCTACGAGCAGTACTTC	CSARFSSSYEQYF
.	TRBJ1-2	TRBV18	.	TGTGCCAGCACTAGCTTACCAGGGGAAGGCTACACCTTC	CASTSLPGEGYTF
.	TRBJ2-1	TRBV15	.	TGTGCCACCAGCAGAAGCCACCCAGAGGATGAGCAGTTCTTC	CATSRSHPEDEQFF
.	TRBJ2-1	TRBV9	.	TGTGCCAGCACCCGGCTGGGGGGAACCTACAATGAGCAGTTCTTC	CASTRLGGTYNEQFF
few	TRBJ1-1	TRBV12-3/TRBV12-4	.	TGTGCCAGCAGTTTAGGGGCTGCGGGGAACACTGAAGCTTTCTTT	CASSLGAAGNTEAFF
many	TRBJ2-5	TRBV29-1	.	TGCAGCGTTGACGTCTCGACGGGAGAGACCCAGTACTTC	CSVDVSTGETQYF
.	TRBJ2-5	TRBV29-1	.	TGCAGCGTTGAGCGAGGCTTGGCCCAAGAGACCCAGTACTTC	CSVERGLAQETQYF